These 20 T cell receptor beta chains came from one sample sequenced in a study of TIL therapy for anti-PD-1-resistant metastatic lung cancer. Noted time point: pre-treatment sample, taken before nivolumab and TIL therapy. Most excised metastases sampled were pleural nodules or supraclavicular lymph nodes. The libraries were made with immunoSEQ v3. The protocol was immunoSEQ multiplex PCR, while the TCRdb copy is restricted to in-frame clones and leaves out a portion. The table has roughly 7,000 clones, about 64% seen once; the top ten hold around 8%. This specimen was tumor tissue, taken at baseline. The receptor set was obtained from a person between 30 and 79 years old with non-small cell lung cancer.

The CDR3 DNA reads as TGTGCCAGCAGTTACAGGGACACTGAAGCTTTCTTT. This translates into CASSYRDTEAFF. This chain links TRBV12-3 or TRBV12-4 with TRBJ1-1, with D tentatively TRBD1 (6 bases). The CDR3 consists of 12 residues. Trimming removed 4 bases at V and 3 bases at J, with 6 bases between.

The CDR3 loop reads CAWSIGGNYGYTF. CDR3 in DNA: TGTGCCTGGAGTATTGGGGGTAACTATGGCTACACCTTC. The chain employs TRBV30 and TRBJ1-2, with D perhaps matching TRBD1 (5 bases). Trimming left V 2 bases short and J 1 base short, with 8 bases between. Germline lookup yields CDR1 GTSNPN and CDR2 SVGIG (reference sequence). The CDR3 has 13 amino acids. Combining the CDR3 with reference TRBV30 and TRBJ1-2 gives the whole variable domain SQTIHQWPATLVQPVGSPLSLECTVEGTSNPNLYWYRQAAGRGLQLLFYSVGIGQISSEVPQNLSASRPQDRQFILSSKKLLLSDSGFYLCAWSIGGNYGYTFGSGTRLTVV.

The rearrangement joins TRBV9 to TRBJ2-3, with TRBD2 matching over 15 bases. Germline V gives CDR1 SGDLS, CDR2 YYNGEE. The ends lost 5 bases at V and 8 bases at J; junction bases unmatched: 6. The CDR3 is made up of 15 amino acids. CDR3 protein: CASSGTSGGKVTQYF. The CDR3 bases are TGTGCCAGCAGTGGGACTAGCGGGGGGAAGGTTACGCAGTATTTT.

This chain links TRBV4-2 with TRBJ2-3; D gene ambiguous. Germline lookup yields CDR1 LGHNA and CDR2 YNFKEQ. Between the trimmed V and J ends, which lost 0 bases and 3 bases, there was a span of 10 bases. The CDR3 sequence is 15 residues long. CDR3 coding DNA: TGTGCCAGCAGCCAAGAAAGGAGCCAGACAGATACGCAGTATTTT. The encoded protein is CASSQERSQTDTQYF.

The chain employs TRBV5-8 and TRBJ2-2; D is uncertain. V lost 0 bases, J lost 1 base, and 10 bases lay in between. The germline V gene encodes CDR1 SGHTS and CDR2 YDEGEE. The CDR3 is 16 residues long. CDR3 DNA sequence: TGTGCCAGCAGCTTGGGTCTAGTTGGGAACACCGGGGAGCTGTTTTTT. This gives the protein CASSLGLVGNTGELFF.

This clone appeared a few times. The chain recombines TRBV2 with TRBJ1-4; the match to TRBD1 covers 8 bases. The ends lost 6 bases at V and 3 bases at J; junction bases unmatched: 3. This CDR3 contains 14 residues. CDR1 SNHLY and CDR2 FYNNEI come from the germline V gene. Here the CDR3 reads CASSMDRANEKLFF. DNA of the CDR3: TGTGCCAGCAGCATGGACAGGGCTAATGAAAAACTGTTTTTT.

By proportion, this clone is large. This chain connects TRBV28 to TRBJ2-7; the D gene could be TRBD1 or TRBD2 (5 bases each). Germline CDR1 MDHEN, CDR2 SYDVKM. There are 14 residues in the CDR3. V was shortened by 7 bases and J by 3 bases, with 16 bases between the two germline ends. The CDR3 bases are TGTGCCAGCAAAGAACGAGGGGCGGTCTACGAGCAGTACTTC. Amino acids: CASKERGAVYEQYF.

This clone appeared once. The chain has TRBV30 and TRBJ1-6, with a tentative D call TRBD1 (5 bases). Germline V gene sequence: CDR1 GTSNPN, CDR2 SVGIG (reference sequence). There are 12 residues in the CDR3. Between the trimmed V and J ends, which lost 3 bases and 6 bases, there was a span of 6 bases. CDR3: CAWRGANSPLHF. The CDR3 DNA is TGTGCCTGGAGAGGGGCTAATTCACCCCTCCACTTT.

The chain employs TRBV4-3 and TRBJ2-2; 7 bases align to TRBD2. The CDR3 totals 15 residues. Germline V lookup: CDR1 LGHNA, CDR2 YSLEER. V lost 2 bases, J lost 6 bases, and 6 bases stayed unmatched. The CDR3 region is CASSQRGAGAGELFF. The CDR3 DNA reads TGCGCCAGCAGCCAAAGAGGGGCGGGGGCCGGGGAGCTGTTTTTT.

The chain couples TRBV3-1 (or the pseudogene TRBV3-2) to TRBJ1-4; D is unclear. This CDR3 comprises 17 residues. Trimming took 0 bases from V and 7 from J, leaving 18 bases between them. CDR1 is LGHDT and CDR2 is YNNKEL in the germline V gene (reference sequence). This CDR3 is CASSQDRTTLLVEKLFF. In nucleotides, the CDR3 is TGTGCCAGCAGCCAAGATCGAACCACACTACTCGTTGAAAAACTGTTTTTT.

The chain recombines TRBV7-2 with TRBJ2-3; D remains ambiguous. V was clipped by 2 bases and J by 1 base, with 7 bases between them. This CDR3 is 14 amino acids long. Germline V gene lookup returns CDR1 SGHTA and CDR2 FQGNSA. CDR3 DNA sequence: TGTGCCAGCAGCTTAAACAGCCGCACAGATACGCAGTATTTT. Translated: CASSLNSRTDTQYF.

The V and J genes are TRBV6-2 or TRBV6-3 and TRBJ2-1, with unresolved D. Germline lookup yields CDR1 MNHEY and CDR2 SVGEGT. The germline V and J ends were trimmed by 4 bases and 8 bases, with 9 bases remaining between them. The CDR3 spans 12 residues. CDR3 protein: CASSSVLDEQFF. CDR3 coding DNA: TGTGCCAGCAGTTCGGTTTTGGATGAGCAGTTCTTC.

The chain combines TRBV7-2 with TRBJ2-7, with 12 nucleotides matching TRBD2. After removal of 1 base from V and 2 bases from J, the junction contained 0 bases not matched to a gene. This CDR3 region has 15 residues. Per germline, CDR1 SGHTA and CDR2 FQGNSA. DNA of the CDR3: TGTGCCAGCAGCTTAGGGACTAGCGGGACCTACGAGCAGTACTTC. Residues: CASSLGTSGTYEQYF.

This clone was seen once. The chain carries TRBV5-4 and TRBJ2-5; perhaps TRBD2 as D (6 bases). V was clipped by 0 bases and J by 3 bases, with 12 bases between them. The CDR3 runs 15 residues. In germline, CDR1 is SGHNT, CDR2 YYREEE (reference sequence). As DNA, the CDR3 is TGTGCCAGCAGCTTGGGCGGGACTCTAAAAGAGACCCAGTACTTC. This gives the protein CASSLGGTLKETQYF. The full variable domain, completed using reference TRBV5-4 and TRBJ2-5, is ETGVTQSPTHLIKTRGQQVTLRCSSQSGHNTVSWYQQALGQGPQFIFQYYREEENGRGNFPPRFSGLQFPNYSSELNVNALELDDSALYLCASSLGGTLKETQYFGPGTRLLVL.

V and J are TRBV28 and TRBJ2-7; D is uncertain. The CDR3 has 20 residues. V was pared by 2 bases and J by 7 bases, with 33 bases between. Germline V gene sequence: CDR1 MDHEN, CDR2 SYDVKM. CDR3 residues: CASSLLSGRMAGPIEKEQYF. The CDR3 DNA reads as TGTGCCAGCAGTTTACTTTCGGGCCGAATGGCAGGCCCGATAGAAAAGGAGCAGTACTTC.

The chain is built from TRBV27 and TRBJ2-7; the D call may be TRBD1 or TRBD2 (5 bases each). The CDR3 is 15 amino acids. Looked up from germline, CDR1 is MNHEY and CDR2 is SMNVEV (reference sequence). V was trimmed by 7 bases and J by 4 bases, leaving 20 bases between them. CDR3 in DNA: TGTGCCAGCACCACCCTAGGGGCGCGGGTATACGAGCAGTACTTC. Protein: CASTTLGARVYEQYF.

The chain carries TRBV5-1 and TRBJ1-1; D remains ambiguous. The V gene lost 4 bases and the J gene lost 1 base, with 14 bases spanning the gap. Germline values: CDR1 SGHRS, CDR2 YFSETQ. This CDR3 is 15 amino acids long. In DNA, the CDR3 is TGCGCCAGCAGCAAAGACACCCGAAAGAACACTGAAGCTTTCTTT. Translation: CASSKDTRKNTEAFF.

This clone showed up just a few times. The chain links TRBV18 to TRBJ1-1, with TRBD1 matching over 9 bases. V lost 3 bases to trimming and J lost 6 bases; unmatched junction nucleotides: 14. The CDR3 is 17 amino acids. Germline CDR1 is KGHSH and CDR2 is LQKENI. The CDR3 sequence: CASSPILIRTGASEAFF. The CDR3, as DNA: TGTGCCAGCTCACCTATTTTAATTCGGACAGGGGCTTCTGAAGCTTTCTTT.

V and J are TRBV27 and TRBJ1-2; 8 bases fit TRBD1. V dropped 6 bases and J dropped 3; count of bases not matched to a gene: 9. Germline lookup yields CDR1 MNHEY and CDR2 SMNVEV (reference sequence). The CDR3 is 15 amino acids. The CDR3, as DNA: TGTGCCAGCAGGCCAGACAGGGGCTCTTACTATGGCTACACCTTC. As protein: CASRPDRGSYYGYTF.

The chain uses TRBV5-1 and TRBJ2-1; 9 bases agree with TRBD1. This CDR3 spans 15 amino acids. With 4 bases clipped from V and 4 bases from J, the junction kept 6 bases outside the gene matches. CDR1 and CDR2 (germline): SGHRS, YFSETQ. The CDR3 DNA follows: TGCGCCAGCAGCCCGGACGGGACAGGGTACAATGAGCAGTTCTTC. Protein: CASSPDGTGYNEQFF.